What follows is one T cell receptor (beta chain) and its context. Antigen: not known. As it was prepared, the TCRbeta library received unique molecular identifiers. TCRdb independently ran MiXCR on the PCR reads; one entry per CDR3 protein. The sample lists approximately 980,000 distinct CDR3 sequences; roughly 31% were seen once. The data derive from a study of T-cell reconstitution after alpha-beta-depleted transplantation in children. Study results and limitations: Surviving recipient T cells and thymic progenitors accounted for the high day-60 TCRbeta diversity observed in some patients. T-cell counts and diversity at one year post-transplant came mainly from newly produced T cells. By about two months after transplant, alpha-beta T cells reportedly arose from several hundred graft clones that had expanded.

CDR3 length: 12 residues. CDR1 and CDR2 (germline): SQVTM, ANQGSEA. The J gene is TRBJ1-1, the V gene TRBV29-1; D perhaps matches TRBD1 (5 bases). The sequence came from a boy under three years old who had a stem cell transplant for SCID, so the T cells may come from the graft donor. The specimen was PBMCs, mostly from graft donor cells, collected 360 days after TCRalphabeta/CD19-depleted stem cell transplant. The CDR3 region has the DNA TGCAGGGCTCGACAGACGAACACTGAAGCTTTCTTT. The encoded protein is CRARQTNTEAFF.